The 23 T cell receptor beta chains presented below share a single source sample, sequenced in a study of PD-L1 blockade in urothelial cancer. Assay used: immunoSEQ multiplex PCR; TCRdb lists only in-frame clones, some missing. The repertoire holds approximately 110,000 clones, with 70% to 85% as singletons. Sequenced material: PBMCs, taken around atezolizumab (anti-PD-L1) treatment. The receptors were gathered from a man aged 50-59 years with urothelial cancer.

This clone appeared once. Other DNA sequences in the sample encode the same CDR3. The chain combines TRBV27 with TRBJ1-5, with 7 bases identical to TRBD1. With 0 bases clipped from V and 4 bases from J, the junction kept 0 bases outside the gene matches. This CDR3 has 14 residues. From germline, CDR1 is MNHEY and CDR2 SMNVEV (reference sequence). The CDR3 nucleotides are TGTGCCAGCAGTTTATCGACAGGGAATCAGCCCCAGCATTTT. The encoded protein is CASSLSTGNQPQHF.

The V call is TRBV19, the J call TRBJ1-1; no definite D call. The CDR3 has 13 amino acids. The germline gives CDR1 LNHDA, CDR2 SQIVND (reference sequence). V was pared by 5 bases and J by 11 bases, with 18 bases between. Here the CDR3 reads CASSSRDGTKAFF. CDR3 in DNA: TGTGCCAGTAGTTCGAGGGATGGAACGAAGGCTTTCTTT.

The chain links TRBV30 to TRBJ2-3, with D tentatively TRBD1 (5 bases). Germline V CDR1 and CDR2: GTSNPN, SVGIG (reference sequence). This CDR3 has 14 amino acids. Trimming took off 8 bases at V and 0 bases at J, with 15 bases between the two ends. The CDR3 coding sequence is TGTGCCGGCGGTCCCGACAGCAGCACAGATACGCAGTATTTT. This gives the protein CAGGPDSSTDTQYF.

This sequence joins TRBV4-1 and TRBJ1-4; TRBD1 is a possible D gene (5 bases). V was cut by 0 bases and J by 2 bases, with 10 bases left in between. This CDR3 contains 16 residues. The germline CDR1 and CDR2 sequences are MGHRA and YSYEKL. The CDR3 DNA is TGCGCCAGCAGCCAAGATAGGGGTAGGACTAATGAAAAACTGTTTTTT. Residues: CASSQDRGRTNEKLFF.

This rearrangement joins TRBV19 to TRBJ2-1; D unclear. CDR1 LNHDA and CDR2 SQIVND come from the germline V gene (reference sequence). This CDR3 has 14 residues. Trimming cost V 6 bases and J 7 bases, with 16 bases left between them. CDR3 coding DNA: TGTGCCAGTAGCCCTAGTTTCACCCGTAATGAGCAGTTCTTC. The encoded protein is CASSPSFTRNEQFF.

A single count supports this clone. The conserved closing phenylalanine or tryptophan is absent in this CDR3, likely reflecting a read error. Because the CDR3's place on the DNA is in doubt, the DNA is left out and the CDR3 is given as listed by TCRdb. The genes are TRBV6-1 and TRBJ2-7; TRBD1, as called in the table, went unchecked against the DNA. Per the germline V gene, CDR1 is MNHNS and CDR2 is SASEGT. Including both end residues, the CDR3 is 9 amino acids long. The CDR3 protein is CASKPQGSP.

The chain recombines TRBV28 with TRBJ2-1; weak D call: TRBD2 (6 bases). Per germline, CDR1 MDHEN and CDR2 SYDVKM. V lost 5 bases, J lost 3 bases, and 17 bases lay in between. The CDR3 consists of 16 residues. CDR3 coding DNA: TGTGCCAGCAGTGGACCCGGGACTGAAGGCTACAATGAGCAGTTCTTC. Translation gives CASSGPGTEGYNEQFF.

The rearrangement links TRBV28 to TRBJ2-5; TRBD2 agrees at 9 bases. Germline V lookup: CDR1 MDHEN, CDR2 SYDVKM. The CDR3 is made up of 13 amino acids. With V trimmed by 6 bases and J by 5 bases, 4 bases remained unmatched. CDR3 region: CASRLAGRETQYF. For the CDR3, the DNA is TGTGCCAGCAGGCTAGCGGGACGGGAGACCCAGTACTTC.

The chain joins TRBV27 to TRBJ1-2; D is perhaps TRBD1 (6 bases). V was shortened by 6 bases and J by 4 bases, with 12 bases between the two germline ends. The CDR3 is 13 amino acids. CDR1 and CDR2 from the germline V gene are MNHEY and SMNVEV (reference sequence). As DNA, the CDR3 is TGTGCCAGCAGCCCCAGGGGTAGCTATGGCTACACCTTC. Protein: CASSPRGSYGYTF.

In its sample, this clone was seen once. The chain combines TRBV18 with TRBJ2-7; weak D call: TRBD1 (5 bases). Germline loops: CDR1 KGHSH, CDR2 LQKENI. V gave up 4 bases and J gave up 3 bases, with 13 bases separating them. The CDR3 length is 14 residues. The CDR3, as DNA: TGTGCCAGCTCACTAGACAGTTTTGGCTACGAGCAGTACTTC. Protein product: CASSLDSFGYEQYF. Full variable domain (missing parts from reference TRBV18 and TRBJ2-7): NAGVMQNPRHLVRRRGQEARLRCSPMKGHSHVYWYRQLPEEGLKFMVYLQKENIIDESGMPKERFSAEFPKEGPSILRIQQVVRGDSAAYFCASSLDSFGYEQYFGPGTRLTVT.

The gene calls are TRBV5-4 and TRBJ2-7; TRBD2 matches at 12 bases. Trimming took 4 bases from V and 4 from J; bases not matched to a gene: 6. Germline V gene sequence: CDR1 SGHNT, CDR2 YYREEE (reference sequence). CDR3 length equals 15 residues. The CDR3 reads CASSTTLAGGYEQYF. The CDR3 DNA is TGTGCCAGCAGCACCACACTAGCGGGAGGTTACGAGCAGTACTTC.

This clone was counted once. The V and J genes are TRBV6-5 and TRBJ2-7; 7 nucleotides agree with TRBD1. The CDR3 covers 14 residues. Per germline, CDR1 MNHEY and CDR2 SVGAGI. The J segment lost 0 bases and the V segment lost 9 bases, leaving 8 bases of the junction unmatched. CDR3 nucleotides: TGTGCCAGAAAGACAGGGAAGGGCTCCTACGAGCAGTACTTC. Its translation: CARKTGKGSYEQYF.

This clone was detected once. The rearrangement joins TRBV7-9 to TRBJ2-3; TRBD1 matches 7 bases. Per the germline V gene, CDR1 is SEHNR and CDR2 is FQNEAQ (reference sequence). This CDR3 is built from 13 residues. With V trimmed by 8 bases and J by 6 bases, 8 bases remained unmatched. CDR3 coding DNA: TGTGCCAGCCAGCGGACAGGAGGTGATACGCAGTATTTT. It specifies CASQRTGGDTQYF.

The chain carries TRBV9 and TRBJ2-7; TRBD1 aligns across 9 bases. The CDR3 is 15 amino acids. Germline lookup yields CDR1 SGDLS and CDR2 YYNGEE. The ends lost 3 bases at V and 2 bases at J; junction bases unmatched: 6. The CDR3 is CASSAGGQGAYEQYF. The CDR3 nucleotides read TGTGCCAGCAGCGCGGGGGGACAGGGAGCCTACGAGCAGTACTTC. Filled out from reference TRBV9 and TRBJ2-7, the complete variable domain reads DSGVTQTPKHLITATGQRVTLRCSPRSGDLSVYWYQQSLDQGLQFLIQYYNGEERAKGNILERFSAQQFPDLHSELNLSSLELGDSALYFCASSAGGQGAYEQYFGPGTRLTVT.

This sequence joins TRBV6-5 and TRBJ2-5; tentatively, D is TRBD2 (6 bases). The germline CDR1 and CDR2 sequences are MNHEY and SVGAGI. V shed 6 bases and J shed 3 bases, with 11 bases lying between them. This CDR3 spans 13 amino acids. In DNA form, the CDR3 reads TGTGCCAGCAGCCGGAGGGCCGAAGAGACCCAGTACTTC. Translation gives CASSRRAEETQYF.

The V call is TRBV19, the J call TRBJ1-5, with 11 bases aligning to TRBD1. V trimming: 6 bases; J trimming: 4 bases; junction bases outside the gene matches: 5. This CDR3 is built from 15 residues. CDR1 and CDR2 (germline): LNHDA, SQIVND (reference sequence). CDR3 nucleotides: TGTGCCAGTAGCCGAGGGACAGGGGGAAATCAGCCCCAGCATTTT. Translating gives CASSRGTGGNQPQHF.

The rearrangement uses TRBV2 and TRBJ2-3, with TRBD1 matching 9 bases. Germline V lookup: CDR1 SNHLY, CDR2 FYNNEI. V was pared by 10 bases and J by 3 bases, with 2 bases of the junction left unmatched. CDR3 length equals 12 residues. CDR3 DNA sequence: TGTGCCATAGGACAGGGGACAGATACGCAGTATTTT. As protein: CAIGQGTDTQYF.

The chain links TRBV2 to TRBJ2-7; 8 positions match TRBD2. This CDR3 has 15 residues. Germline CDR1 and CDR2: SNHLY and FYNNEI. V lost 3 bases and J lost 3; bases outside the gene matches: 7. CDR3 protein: CASSDVGRGYYEQYF. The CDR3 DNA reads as TGTGCCAGCAGTGATGTCGGGAGGGGATACTACGAGCAGTACTTC.

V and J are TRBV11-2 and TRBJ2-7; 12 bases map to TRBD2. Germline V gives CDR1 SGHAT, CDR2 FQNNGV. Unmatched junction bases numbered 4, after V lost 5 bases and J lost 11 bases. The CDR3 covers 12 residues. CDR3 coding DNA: TGTGCCAGCAGCCCGACTAGCGGGAGTAAGTACTTC. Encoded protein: CASSPTSGSKYF. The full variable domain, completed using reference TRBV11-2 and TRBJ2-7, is EAGVAQSPRYKIIEKRQSVAFWCNPISGHATLYWYQQILGQGPKLLIQFQNNGVVDDSQLPKDRFSAERLKGVDSTLKIQPAKLEDSAVYLCASSPTSGSKYFGPGTRLTVT.

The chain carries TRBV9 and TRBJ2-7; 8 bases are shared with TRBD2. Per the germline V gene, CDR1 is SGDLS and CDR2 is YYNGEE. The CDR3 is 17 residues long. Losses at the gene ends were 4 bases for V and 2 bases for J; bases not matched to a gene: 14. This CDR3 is CASSPLSSGLGTYEQYF. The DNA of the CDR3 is TGTGCCAGCAGCCCTCTTTCTTCGGGACTAGGAACCTACGAGCAGTACTTC.

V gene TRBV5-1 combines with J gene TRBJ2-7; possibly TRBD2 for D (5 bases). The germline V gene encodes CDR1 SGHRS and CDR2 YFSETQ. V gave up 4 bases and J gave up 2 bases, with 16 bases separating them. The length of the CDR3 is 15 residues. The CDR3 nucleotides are TGCGCCAGCAGCCGGGGTAGTAGCGAGACCTACGAGCAGTACTTC. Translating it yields CASSRGSSETYEQYF.

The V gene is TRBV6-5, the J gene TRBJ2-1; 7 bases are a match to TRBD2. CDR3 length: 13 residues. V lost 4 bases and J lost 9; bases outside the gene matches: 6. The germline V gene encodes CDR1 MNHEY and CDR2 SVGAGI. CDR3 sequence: CASSFYGRGEQFF. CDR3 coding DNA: TGTGCCAGCAGTTTCTATGGGAGGGGTGAGCAGTTCTTC.

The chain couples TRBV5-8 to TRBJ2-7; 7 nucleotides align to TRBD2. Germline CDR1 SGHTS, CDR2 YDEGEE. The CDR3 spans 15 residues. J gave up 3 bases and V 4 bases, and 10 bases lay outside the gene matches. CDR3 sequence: CASSPPGLSRYEQYF. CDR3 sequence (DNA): TGTGCCAGCAGCCCTCCGGGACTATCTCGCTACGAGCAGTACTTC.